The 7 T cell receptor beta chains in this list originate from one sample, sequenced in a study of control samples from healthy donors and cancer patients. This table comes from immunoSEQ multiplex PCR, and its TCRdb copy is limited to in-frame clones, with some not included. The sample lists roughly 370,000 clones, approximately 90% occurring once. Sequencing was performed on PBMCs. The receptors come from a man aged 40-50 years with head and neck cancer.

This chain links TRBV7-9 with TRBJ2-5; TRBD1 matches at 7 bases. Germline lookup yields CDR1 SEHNR and CDR2 FQNEAQ (reference sequence). Unmatched junction bases numbered 8, after V lost 5 bases and J lost 5 bases. The CDR3 length is 14 residues. The CDR3 coding sequence is TGTGCCAGCAGCGCCGACAGGGTTCGCGAGACCCAGTACTTC. Translation: CASSADRVRETQYF.

The chain recombines TRBV10-3 with TRBJ2-1; tentative D call: TRBD1 (6 bases). V lost 6 bases and J lost 7, with 25 bases in between. The germline CDR1 and CDR2 sequences are ENHRY and SYGVKD. CDR3 size: 17 residues. Written as DNA, the CDR3 is TGTGCCATCAGCGAACTCCAACCGGGACATTTAGGGAATGAGCAGTTCTTC. Translation: CAISELQPGHLGNEQFF.

This clone has just one count. The V call is TRBV10-2, the J call TRBJ2-1; a weak D match, TRBD2 (5 bases). CDR1 and CDR2 (germline): WSHSY, SAAADI. V dropped 4 bases and J dropped 0 bases, with 13 bases sitting between them. This CDR3 comprises 16 residues. CDR3 bases: TGCGCCAGCAGTGGATATTCGGGGAGCTCCTACAATGAGCAGTTCTTC. As protein: CASSGYSGSSYNEQFF.

The V and J genes are TRBV29-1 and TRBJ2-3; TRBD2 is a possible D gene (7 bases). Trimming shortened V by 7 bases and J by 5 bases, and 16 bases separated the two germline ends. Germline CDR1 reads SQVTM; CDR2 reads ANQGSEA. This CDR3 comprises 13 residues. CDR3 DNA: TGCAGCGCCGAGGGGGGGCGCGGAGATACGCAGTATTTT. It codes for CSAEGGRGDTQYF.

The chain combines TRBV2 with TRBJ2-3; unclear D gene. There are 17 residues in the CDR3. Germline CDR1 reads SNHLY; CDR2 reads FYNNEI. Trimming took 8 bases from V and 4 from J, leaving 25 bases between them. CDR3 amino acids: CASGLKAPSLGSDTQYF. CDR3 in DNA: TGTGCCAGCGGCTTAAAGGCACCTTCTCTGGGGTCAGATACGCAGTATTTT.

Turning to this clone: One end of the junction fails to match germline, which may point to a read error. The chain combines TRBV7-7 with TRBJ2-1; D not certain. Germline V gives CDR1 SSHAT, CDR2 FNYEAQ (reference sequence). The CDR3 is 15 amino acids. The CDR3 loop reads CASSPGPDGYNEQFF. The CDR3 DNA sequence: TGTGCTAGCAGCCCCGGGCCCGACGGGTACAATGAGCAGTTCTTC.

The genes are TRBV6-5 and TRBJ2-7; the match to TRBD2 covers 7 bases. The V and J ends lost 7 bases and 1 base, in that order; junction bases with no gene match: 7. The CDR3 sequence is 14 residues long. Germline CDR1 is MNHEY and CDR2 is SVGAGI. CDR3: CASTRGGLSYEQYF. CDR3 nucleotide sequence: TGTGCCAGCACTCGCGGGGGACTTTCCTACGAGCAGTACTTC.